The rows below give T cell receptor beta chains drawn from one sample of a study of T cell responses to AZD1222 COVID-19 vaccine. Measured with immunoSEQ multiplex PCR; TCRdb has only the in-frame clones, and not every one. The profile shows approximately 100,000 clones, roughly 87% of them singletons. Material: peripheral blood, obtained on day 0 of AZD1222 vaccination. These receptors all come from an adult in good health. The CDR3 runs from the conserved cysteine through the conserved F or W. The order of the fields is J gene, D gene, V gene, clone size, CDR3 DNA, CDR3 protein. D genes are given only for firm matches. A clone size is listed for some rows: how often the clone was seen (once, few, many), or a class if it is expanded.

J: TRBJ1-1
D: -
V: TRBV7-2
size: -
DNA: TGTGCCACCGGACACCCTAACACTGAAGCTTTCTTT
CDR3: CATGHPNTEAFF

J: TRBJ1-3
D: -
V: TRBV19
size: -
DNA: TGTGCCAGTCGGTCGGCAGCCTCTGGAAACACCATATATTTT
CDR3: CASRSAASGNTIYF

J: TRBJ2-1
D: TRBD2
V: TRBV7-2
size: -
DNA: TGTGCCAGCAGCCCCGGGACTAGCGGCCACAATGAGCAGTTCTTC
CDR3: CASSPGTSGHNEQFF

J: TRBJ1-5
D: TRBD1
V: TRBV29-1
size: -
DNA: TGCAGCGTTACACAGGGGAACCTCAATCAGCCCCAGCATTTT
CDR3: CSVTQGNLNQPQHF

J: TRBJ1-1
D: -
V: TRBV15
size: few
DNA: TGTGCCACCAGTTGGATGGAGAACACTGAAGCTTTCTTT
CDR3: CATSWMENTEAFF

J: TRBJ1-2
D: -
V: TRBV5-6
size: few
DNA: TGTGCCAGCAGTCCGGCGAACTATGGCTACACCTTC
CDR3: CASSPANYGYTF

J: TRBJ2-7
D: TRBD1
V: TRBV18
size: -
DNA: TGTGCCAGCTCGCCCAACAGGGGGGAGCAGTACTTC
CDR3: CASSPNRGEQYF

J: TRBJ2-3
D: -
V: TRBV5-1
size: -
DNA: TGCGCCAGCAGCTTGGCCGAGGCTAGCTGGGGATCAGATACGCAGTATTTT
CDR3: CASSLAEASWGSDTQYF

J: TRBJ2-3
D: -
V: TRBV7-6
size: -
DNA: TGTGCCAGCAGCTTGTCGGGGGTGGAGGTGGATACGCAGTATTTT
CDR3: CASSLSGVEVDTQYF

J: TRBJ2-5
D: -
V: TRBV10-3
size: -
DNA: TGTGCCATCAGTGACCCCTCGTCTCCAGGGGGGGAGACCCAGTACTTC
CDR3: CAISDPSSPGGETQYF

J: TRBJ1-5
D: TRBD1
V: TRBV29-1
size: -
DNA: TGCAGCGCACTGGGACAGGGGGCGACTGATCAGCCCCAGCATTTT
CDR3: CSALGQGATDQPQHF

J: TRBJ2-1
D: TRBD2
V: TRBV11-3
size: once
DNA: TGTGCCAGCAGCTCGTCCAGCGGGAGCAGATACAATGAGCAGTTCTTC
CDR3: CASSSSSGSRYNEQFF

J: TRBJ1-1
D: -
V: TRBV5-4
size: once
DNA: TGTGCCAGCAGCTCCCCTGGGGTTACTGAAGCTTTCTTT
CDR3: CASSSPGVTEAFF

J: TRBJ2-1
D: -
V: TRBV4-2
size: -
DNA: TGTGCCAGCAGCTCCAATAGCGTTTCCTACAATGAGCAGTTCTTC
CDR3: CASSSNSVSYNEQFF

J: TRBJ1-4
D: -
V: TRBV2
size: -
DNA: TGTGCCAGCAGTGTTGAAGGGACAACTAATGAAAAACTGTTTTTT
CDR3: CASSVEGTTNEKLFF

J: TRBJ2-7
D: -
V: TRBV28
size: -
DNA: TGTGCCAGCAGTTTATCCCGCTACGAGCAGTACTTC
CDR3: CASSLSRYEQYF

J: TRBJ1-1
D: -
V: TRBV3-1/TRBV3-2
size: -
DNA: TGTGCCAGCAGCCAAGTCTGGACGGGGGTTGTAGCTTTCTTT
CDR3: CASSQVWTGVVAFF

J: TRBJ2-7
D: TRBD1
V: TRBV2
size: -
DNA: TGTGCCAGCAGTGTGGACAGGAACGAGCAGTACTTC
CDR3: CASSVDRNEQYF